Below, 29 T cell receptor beta chains from the same sample are listed, as sequenced in a study of Graves' ophthalmopathy and Graves' hyperthyroidism. For repertoire sequencing, the TCR beta CDR3 regions were amplified from RNA transcripts. After a first-round RT-PCR with HTBI primers, a second-round multiplex PCR was run. TCRdb re-analysed the multiplex PCR reads in MiXCR, keeping a single row per CDR3 protein. The repertoire holds approximately 700,000 distinct CDR3 sequences, roughly 41% seen once, with approximately 46% in the top ten. The sample taken for sequencing was peripheral blood. These receptors all stem from an adult man with Graves' ophthalmopathy.

This clonotype showed up just a few times. The chain is built from TRBV4-3 and TRBJ2-7; D may be TRBD1 (5 bases). CDR1 and CDR2 from the germline V gene are LGHNA and YSLEER. This CDR3 spans 15 amino acids. V dropped 1 base and J dropped 4 bases, with 14 bases sitting between them. The CDR3 bases are TGCGCCAGCAGCCAAGTCCAGGGTTCGATGTACGAGCAGTACTTC. Amino acids: CASSQVQGSMYEQYF.

This clonotype occurred many times. The CDR3 DNA sequence: TGTGCCACCAGCAGAGCGGGACCACAAGAGACCCAGTACTTC. As protein: CATSRAGPQETQYF. The V gene is TRBV15, the J gene TRBJ2-5; tentatively, D is TRBD1 or TRBD2 (5 bases each). The V gene lost 1 base and the J gene lost 2 bases, with 8 bases spanning the gap. Germline V gene lookup returns CDR1 LNHNV and CDR2 YYDKDF (reference sequence). This CDR3 is 14 amino acids long.

The chain employs TRBV7-2 and TRBJ2-7; 8 bases are a match to TRBD1. Trimming at V came to 5 bases and at J to 5 bases, leaving 11 bases not matched to a gene. This CDR3 is 15 amino acids long. The V gene's germline CDR1 is SGHTA and CDR2 FQGNSA. The CDR3 DNA reads TGTGCCAGCAGCGTGGACCGGACAGGGTATCACGAGCAGTACTTC. Translated: CASSVDRTGYHEQYF.

At least ten counts were recorded for this clonotype. The chain employs TRBV6-1 and TRBJ1-2; the match to TRBD1 covers 10 bases. Germline V CDR1 and CDR2: MNHNS, SASEGT. Trimming cost V 5 bases and J 6 bases; bases outside gene matches: 3. The CDR3 loop spans 13 amino acids. Here the CDR3 reads CASSPTGGDGYTF. In DNA, the CDR3 is TGTGCCAGCAGTCCGACAGGGGGCGATGGCTACACCTTC.

V gene TRBV7-9 combines with J gene TRBJ2-2; 7 bases match TRBD1. The CDR3 spans 14 residues. The V gene's germline CDR1 is SEHNR and CDR2 FQNEAQ (reference sequence). J was trimmed by 8 bases and V by 5 bases; bases with no gene match: 8. The CDR3, as DNA: TGTGCCAGCAGCGGCAACAGGGGCGCGGGGGAGCTGTTTTTT. It is translated as CASSGNRGAGELFF.

This clonotype showed up many times. The rearrangement links TRBV7-2 to TRBJ2-7; 7 bases align to TRBD2. Germline V CDR1 and CDR2: SGHTA, FQGNSA. J lost 2 bases, V lost 5 bases, and 9 bases had no gene match. This CDR3 region has 15 residues. CDR3 in amino acids: CASSLTSAGAYEQYF. The CDR3 coding sequence is TGTGCCAGCAGCCTTACTAGCGCCGGCGCCTACGAGCAGTACTTC.

The rearrangement joins TRBV5-8 to TRBJ1-1, with D perhaps matching TRBD1 (5 bases). Germline assignment: CDR1 SGHTS and CDR2 YDEGEE. The CDR3 extends over 12 amino acids. Deletions cut 3 bases from V and 11 bases from J, with 14 bases between. CDR3 protein: CASSSGTLRAFF. The CDR3 DNA follows: TGTGCCAGCAGCTCCGGGACTTTGAGGGCTTTCTTT.

As concerns this clonotype: The junction does not match germline at one end; this may be a read error. J is TRBJ1-2 and V is TRBV25-1; 9 positions agree with TRBD1. Germline lookup yields CDR1 MGHDK and CDR2 SYGVNS. The CDR3 totals 14 residues. The CDR3 bases are TGTACCAGCAGGGGGACAGGGAGTGCGGCACGCTACACCTTC. This encodes CTSRGTGSAARYTF.

In this sample, this clonotype turned up many times. The chain uses TRBV2 and TRBJ1-6; weak D call: TRBD1 (6 bases). The V end was cut by 2 bases, the J end by 7 bases, with 9 bases between. Germline V gene lookup returns CDR1 SNHLY and CDR2 FYNNEI. The CDR3 sequence is 14 residues long. Here the CDR3 reads CASSEWGGNSPLHF. CDR3 nucleotide sequence: TGTGCCAGCAGTGAATGGGGGGGCAATTCACCCCTCCACTTT.

This clonotype was counted only a few times. The chain has TRBV5-5 and TRBJ1-1; D is possibly TRBD1 (5 bases). This CDR3 spans 16 amino acids. Trimming removed 3 bases at V and 5 bases at J, with 20 bases between. Germline lookup yields CDR1 SGHKS and CDR2 YYEKEE (reference sequence). CDR3 protein: CASSSWRGPIGTEAFF. The CDR3 coding sequence is TGTGCCAGCAGCTCCTGGCGGGGACCCATTGGGACTGAAGCTTTCTTT.

The chain carries TRBV5-6 and TRBJ2-2; D might be TRBD1 (6 bases). Deletions cut 3 bases from V and 2 bases from J, with 11 bases between. This CDR3 region has 15 residues. Germline V lookup: CDR1 SGHDT, CDR2 YYEEEE. CDR3 sequence reads: CASSSLQGNTGELFF. Here the CDR3 DNA reads TGTGCCAGCAGCTCACTACAGGGAAACACCGGGGAGCTGTTTTTT.

This clonotype was recorded many times. V and J are TRBV5-1 and TRBJ2-2; 8 bases are a match to TRBD1. V lost 2 bases and J lost 4; bases outside the gene matches: 4. Germline CDR1 is SGHRS and CDR2 is YFSETQ. CDR3 length: 15 amino acids. This CDR3 is CASSLRQGSTGELFF. Here the CDR3 DNA reads TGCGCCAGCAGCTTACGACAGGGGAGCACCGGGGAGCTGTTTTTT.

The CDR3 coding sequence is TGTGCCAGCAGTTACAGGACTTACACTGAAGCTTTCTTT. Encoded protein: CASSYRTYTEAFF. V and J are TRBV7-9 and TRBJ1-1; D is possibly TRBD1 (5 bases). The CDR3 has 13 amino acids. Trimming shortened V by 6 bases and J by 3 bases, and 11 bases separated the two germline ends. The germline gives CDR1 SEHNR, CDR2 FQNEAQ (reference sequence).

This clonotype occurred a few times. The chain is built from TRBV7-9 and TRBJ2-6, with D tentatively TRBD1 (6 bases). The germline V gene has CDR1 SEHNR and CDR2 FQNEAQ (reference sequence). Deletions cut 5 bases from V and 4 bases from J, with 15 bases between. This CDR3 is 16 amino acids long. CDR3 DNA: TGTGCCAGCAGCGAGACCAGGGGAAGAGGGGCCAACGTCCTGACTTTC. It specifies CASSETRGRGANVLTF.

This clonotype was counted only a few times. The chain carries TRBV11-2 and TRBJ2-2; the match to TRBD1 covers 8 bases. Germline-derived CDR1 and CDR2 are SGHAT and FQNNGV. The CDR3 is 14 residues long. Losses at the gene ends were 5 bases for V and 7 bases for J; bases not matched to a gene: 6. The CDR3 nucleotides are TGTGCCAGCAGCATTCAGGGGGCGGGCGGGGAGCTGTTTTTT. Translated: CASSIQGAGGELFF.

This clonotype was picked up a small number of times. V usage is TRBV20-1 and J usage is TRBJ2-6; a possible D gene is TRBD1 (5 bases). V lost 4 bases, J lost 5 bases, and 21 bases lay in between. Germline V gene lookup returns CDR1 DFQATT and CDR2 SNEGSKA (reference sequence). This CDR3 spans 17 amino acids. For the CDR3, the DNA is TGCAGTGCTACTCACCCAGGGAAGATGAGTAGGGCCAACGTCCTGACTTTC. Protein product: CSATHPGKMSRANVLTF.

This clonotype appeared many times. An end of the junction differs from the germline gene, which may be a read error. CDR3 in amino acids: CASSLPGQGYEQYF. The CDR3 DNA follows: TGTGCCAGCAGCTTGCCGGGACAGGGCTACGAGCAGTACTTC. The genes are TRBV5-1 and TRBJ2-7; 9 bases fit TRBD1. Per the germline V gene, CDR1 is SGHRS and CDR2 is YFSETQ. The CDR3 is 14 amino acids. The full variable domain, rest sourced from reference TRBV5-1 and TRBJ2-7, is KAGVTQTPRYLIKTRGQQVTLSCSPISGHRSVSWYQQTPGQGLQFLFEYFSETQRNKGNFPGRFSGRQFSNSRSEMNVSTLELGDSALYLCASSLPGQGYEQYFGPGTRLTVT.

The rearrangement uses TRBV25-1 and TRBJ2-2, with 12 positions matching TRBD2. V was clipped by 6 bases and J by 7 bases; unmatched bases: 12. This CDR3 is 17 amino acids long. CDR1 and CDR2 (germline): MGHDK, SYGVNS. In nucleotides, the CDR3 is TGTGCCAGCAGCTTATCTGGGACTAGCGGGTCCGGCGGGGAGCTGTTTTTT. It yields the protein CASSLSGTSGSGGELFF. The whole variable domain, remainder taken from reference TRBV25-1 and TRBJ2-2, is EADIYQTPRYLVIGTGKKITLECSQTMGHDKMYWYQQDPGMELHLIHYSYGVNSTEKGDLSSESTVSRIRTEHFPLTLESARPSHTSQYLCASSLSGTSGSGGELFFGEGSRLTVL.

The chain couples TRBV11-2 to TRBJ1-2; 10 nucleotides align to TRBD1. CDR1 is SGHAT, CDR2 FQNNGV, per germline. The CDR3 is 15 amino acids. The J segment lost 8 bases and the V segment lost 6 bases, leaving 12 bases of the junction unmatched. CDR3 in amino acids: CASSARDRGLGGYTF. The CDR3 DNA is TGTGCCAGCAGTGCTAGAGACAGGGGGCTAGGGGGCTACACCTTC.

The chain carries TRBV7-9 and TRBJ2-5; perhaps TRBD1 as D (5 bases). The CDR3 is 15 residues long. Germline loops: CDR1 SEHNR, CDR2 FQNEAQ (reference sequence). The V end was cut by 3 bases, the J end by 1 base, with 12 bases between. CDR3 amino acids: CASSLGGAGQETQYF. The CDR3 DNA sequence: TGTGCCAGCAGCTTGGGTGGGGCCGGCCAAGAGACCCAGTACTTC. The complete variable domain, with remaining parts taken from reference TRBV7-9 and TRBJ2-5, reads DTGVSQNPRHKITKRGQNVTFRCDPISEHNRLYWYRQTLGQGPEFLTYFQNEAQLEKSRLLSDRFSAERPKGSFSTLEIQRTEQGDSAMYLCASSLGGAGQETQYFGPGTRLLVL.

This clonotype has just a few counts. This sequence joins TRBV5-1 and TRBJ2-5; 7 nucleotides align to TRBD1. From germline, CDR1 is SGHRS and CDR2 YFSETQ. Trimming removed 0 bases from V and 5 bases from J; junction bases left unmatched: 7. This CDR3 is 15 amino acids long. The CDR3 nucleotides read TGCGCCAGCAGCTTGGAGGCAGGGGGTCCGGAGACCCAGTACTTC. Translation gives CASSLEAGGPETQYF.

This clonotype appeared a few times. This chain uses TRBV2 with TRBJ1-6; 9 positions match TRBD1. Per germline, CDR1 SNHLY and CDR2 FYNNEI. CDR3 length: 20 residues. V shed 6 bases and J 2 bases; nucleotides not matched to a gene: 17. The CDR3 protein is CASRSPGQGPMGAYNSPLHF. The CDR3 DNA follows: TGTGCCAGCAGGTCCCCGGGACAGGGTCCTATGGGCGCCTATAATTCACCCCTCCACTTT.

The chain recombines TRBV5-1 with TRBJ2-7; tentative D call: TRBD1 (6 bases). CDR3 length: 14 residues. V dropped 4 bases and J dropped 0 bases, with 11 bases sitting between them. The germline gives CDR1 SGHRS, CDR2 YFSETQ. The CDR3 bases are TGCGCCAGCAGCGCCAGGGGAAACTCCTACGAGCAGTACTTC. Amino acids: CASSARGNSYEQYF.

The chain joins TRBV3-1 to TRBJ1-6, with D unclear. Per germline, CDR1 LGHDT and CDR2 YNNKEL (reference sequence). With 1 base removed from V and 9 bases from J, the gap between germline ends came to 19 bases. The CDR3 contains 17 residues. CDR3 sequence reads: CASSQAAETLFVSPLHF. The CDR3 nucleotides read TGTGCCAGCAGCCAAGCTGCCGAGACCCTTTTTGTTTCACCCCTCCACTTT.

The chain employs TRBV29-1 and TRBJ1-3; D uncertain. Trimming shortened V by 6 bases and J by 0 bases, and 12 bases separated the two germline ends. The CDR3 runs 14 residues. Germline loops: CDR1 SQVTM, CDR2 ANQGSEA. This chain's CDR3 is CSVIRGYSGNTIYF. The CDR3 region has the DNA TGCAGCGTCATTCGAGGGTACTCTGGAAACACCATATATTTT.

This clonotype was counted many times. V is TRBV2 and J is TRBJ1-1, with D maybe TRBD1 (5 bases). Germline V gene lookup returns CDR1 SNHLY and CDR2 FYNNEI. The CDR3 totals 15 residues. V shed 5 bases and J shed 0 bases, with 13 bases lying between them. The CDR3 loop is CASSNNRLLNTEAFF. Here the CDR3 DNA reads TGTGCCAGCAGTAACAACAGGTTATTGAACACTGAAGCTTTCTTT. Looking up the rest from reference TRBV2 and TRBJ1-1 gives the full variable domain: EPEVTQTPSHQVTQMGQEVILRCVPISNHLYFYWYRQILGQKVEFLVSFYNNEISEKSEIFDDQFSVERPDGSNFTLKIRSTKLEDSAMYFCASSNNRLLNTEAFFGQGTRLTVV.

For this clonotype: The germline gene is not matched at one end of the junction; a read error may be the cause. The V and J genes are TRBV7-3 and TRBJ2-5, with D maybe TRBD2 (7 bases). CDR1 and CDR2 from the germline V gene are SGHTA and FQGTGA. CDR3 size: 15 residues. CDR3 sequence (DNA): TGTGCCAGCAGCTTCCAGGGGACTACTCGAGAGGCCCAGTACTTC. Encoded protein: CASSFQGTTREAQYF.

This rearrangement joins TRBV9 to TRBJ1-6; no reliable D call. CDR1 is SGDLS, CDR2 YYNGEE, per germline. Trimming removed 4 bases at V and 11 bases at J, with 16 bases between. This CDR3 spans 14 amino acids. Written as DNA, the CDR3 is TGTGCCAGCAGCCAAGTTCGCTCCGAGGCACCCCTCCACTTT. Translation gives CASSQVRSEAPLHF.

This clonotype was found many times. The gene calls are TRBV15 and TRBJ1-5; D may be TRBD1 (5 bases). V dropped 0 bases and J dropped 5 bases, with 20 bases sitting between them. This CDR3 has 18 amino acids. In germline, CDR1 is LNHNV, CDR2 YYDKDF (reference sequence). In nucleotides, the CDR3 is TGTGCCACCAGCAGAGATCTGAAAGGACATAACAGGCATCAGCCCCAGCATTTT. Amino acid sequence: CATSRDLKGHNRHQPQHF.